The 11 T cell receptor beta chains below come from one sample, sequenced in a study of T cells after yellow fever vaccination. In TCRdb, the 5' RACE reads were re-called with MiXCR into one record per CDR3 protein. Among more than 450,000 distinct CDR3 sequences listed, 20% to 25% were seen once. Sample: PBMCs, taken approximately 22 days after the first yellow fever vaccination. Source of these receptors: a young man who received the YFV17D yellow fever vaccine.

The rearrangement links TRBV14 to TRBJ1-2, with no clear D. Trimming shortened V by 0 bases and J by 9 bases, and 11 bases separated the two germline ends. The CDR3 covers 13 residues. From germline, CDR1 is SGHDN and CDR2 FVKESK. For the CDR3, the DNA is TGTGCCAGCAGCCAAGATTGGGCGGGAAGCTACACCTTC. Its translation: CASSQDWAGSYTF. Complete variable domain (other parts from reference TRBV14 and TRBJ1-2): EAGVTQFPSHSVIEKGQTVTLRCDPISGHDNLYWYRRVMGKEIKFLLHFVKESKQDESGMPNNRFLAERTGGTYSTLKVQPAELEDSGVYFCASSQDWAGSYTFGSGTRLTVV.

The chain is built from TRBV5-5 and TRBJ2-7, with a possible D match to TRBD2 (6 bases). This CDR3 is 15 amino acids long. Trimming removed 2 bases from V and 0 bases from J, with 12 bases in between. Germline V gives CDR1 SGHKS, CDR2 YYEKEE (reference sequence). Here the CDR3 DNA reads TGTGCCAGCAGCTTCATTGCGGGGAACTCCTACGAGCAGTACGTC. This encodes CASSFIAGNSYEQYV.

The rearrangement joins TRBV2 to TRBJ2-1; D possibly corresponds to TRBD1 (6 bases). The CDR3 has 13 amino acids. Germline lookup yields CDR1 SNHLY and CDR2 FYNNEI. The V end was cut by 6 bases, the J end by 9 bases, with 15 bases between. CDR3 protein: CASRPRQAGEQFF. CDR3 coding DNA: TGTGCCAGCAGGCCCAGACAGGCTGGTGAGCAGTTCTTC.

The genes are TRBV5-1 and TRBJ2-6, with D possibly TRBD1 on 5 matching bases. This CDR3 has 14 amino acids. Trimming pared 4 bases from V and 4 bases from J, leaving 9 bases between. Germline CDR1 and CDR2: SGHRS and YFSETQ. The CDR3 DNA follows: TGCGCCAGCAGCCCTCCAGGGGGGGCCAACGTCCTGACTTTC. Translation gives CASSPPGGANVLTF.

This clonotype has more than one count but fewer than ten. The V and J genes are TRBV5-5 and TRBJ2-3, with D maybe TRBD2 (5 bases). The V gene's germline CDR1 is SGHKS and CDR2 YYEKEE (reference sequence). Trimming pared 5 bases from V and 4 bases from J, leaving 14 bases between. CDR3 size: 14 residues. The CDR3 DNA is TGTGCCAGCAGTACAGAGCCCGGGGCAGATACGCAGTATTTT. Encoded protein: CASSTEPGADTQYF.

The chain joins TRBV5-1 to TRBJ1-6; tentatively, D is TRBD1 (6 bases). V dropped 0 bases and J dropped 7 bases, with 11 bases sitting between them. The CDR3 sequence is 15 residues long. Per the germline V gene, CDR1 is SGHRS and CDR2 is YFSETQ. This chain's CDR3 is CASSLEVGGNSPLHF. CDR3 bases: TGCGCCAGCAGCTTGGAGGTAGGGGGGAATTCACCCCTCCACTTT.

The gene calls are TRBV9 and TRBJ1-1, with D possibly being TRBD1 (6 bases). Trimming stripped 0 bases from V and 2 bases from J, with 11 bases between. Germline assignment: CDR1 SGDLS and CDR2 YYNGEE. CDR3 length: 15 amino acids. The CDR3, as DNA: TGTGCCAGCAGCGTAGACGGACAGCCAAACACTGAAGCTTTCTTT. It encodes CASSVDGQPNTEAFF.

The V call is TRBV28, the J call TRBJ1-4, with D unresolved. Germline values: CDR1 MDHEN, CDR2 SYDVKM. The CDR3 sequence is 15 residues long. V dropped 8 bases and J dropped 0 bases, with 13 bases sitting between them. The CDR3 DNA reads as TGTGCCAGCGTACGAGGCGGTGCAACTAATGAAAAACTGTTTTTT. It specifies CASVRGGATNEKLFF.

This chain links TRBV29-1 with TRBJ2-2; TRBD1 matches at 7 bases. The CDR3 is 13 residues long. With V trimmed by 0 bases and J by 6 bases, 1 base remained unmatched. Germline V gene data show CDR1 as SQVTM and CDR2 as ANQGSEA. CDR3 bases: TGCAGCGTTGAAGATACAGGGGCCGGGGAGCTGTTTTTT. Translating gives CSVEDTGAGELFF.

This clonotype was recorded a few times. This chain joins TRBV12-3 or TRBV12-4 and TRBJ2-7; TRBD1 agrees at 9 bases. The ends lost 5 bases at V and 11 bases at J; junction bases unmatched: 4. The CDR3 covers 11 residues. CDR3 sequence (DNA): TGTGCCAGCAGTATATGGGACAGGGAGTACGTC. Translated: CASSIWDREYV.

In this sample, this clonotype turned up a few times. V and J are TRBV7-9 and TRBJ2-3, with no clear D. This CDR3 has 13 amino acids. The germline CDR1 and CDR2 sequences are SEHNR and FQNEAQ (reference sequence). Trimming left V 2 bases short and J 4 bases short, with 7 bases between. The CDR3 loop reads CASSLFAPDTQYF. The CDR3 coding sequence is TGTGCCAGCAGCTTATTCGCCCCAGATACGCAGTATTTT.